A single sample gave rise to the 15 T cell receptor beta chains below, sequenced in a study of early T cells in non-severe SARS-CoV-2 infection. From the 5' RACE reads, TCRdb called clonotypes with MiXCR, one entry per CDR3 protein. Altogether around 81,000 distinct CDR3 sequences are present, 13% to 15% being singletons, with the ten largest covering 10% to 11%. The material sequenced was whole blood. Every receptor here comes from an adult who was a healthcare worker with PCR-confirmed SARS-CoV-2 infection or an uninfected control (not recorded which).

This rearrangement joins TRBV2 to TRBJ2-5; a weak D match, TRBD1 (5 bases). The CDR3 is 15 residues long. The germline V gene has CDR1 SNHLY and CDR2 FYNNEI. With 7 bases removed from V and 3 bases from J, the gap between germline ends came to 18 bases. CDR3 in DNA: TGTGCCAGCACTCCCCCGGGTGGGGCCGAAGAGACCCAGTACTTC. Amino acids: CASTPPGGAEETQYF.

The rearrangement joins TRBV7-6 to TRBJ2-1, with 8 bases fitting TRBD2. The J segment lost 4 bases and the V segment lost 0 bases, leaving 11 bases of the junction unmatched. The CDR3 sequence is 18 residues long. Germline V gene data show CDR1 as SGHVS and CDR2 as FNYEAQ. The CDR3 sequence: CASSLATGGPGVYNEQFF. In nucleotides, the CDR3 is TGTGCCAGCAGCTTAGCGACGGGGGGGCCGGGTGTGTACAATGAGCAGTTCTTC.

This clonotype was found a few times. The rearrangement links TRBV30 to TRBJ2-2, with a weak D call TRBD2 (5 bases). CDR1 and CDR2 from the germline V gene are GTSNPN and SVGIG (reference sequence). V gave up 0 bases and J gave up 0 bases, with 11 bases separating them. There are 16 residues in the CDR3. CDR3 DNA: TGTGCCTGGAGTGTACGGGGTAGCGCGAACACCGGGGAGCTGTTTTTT. Amino acids: CAWSVRGSANTGELFF.

The genes are TRBV6-5 and TRBJ1-2, with D maybe TRBD1 (6 bases). Germline V CDR1 and CDR2: MNHEY, SVGAGI. Trimming stripped 4 bases from V and 4 bases from J, with 16 bases between. The CDR3 has 15 amino acids. CDR3 DNA sequence: TGTGCCAGCAGTTTGGGACACTCAGTCGGCTATGGCTACACCTTC. This sequence encodes CASSLGHSVGYGYTF.

CDR3 DNA: TGCGCCAGCAGCTTTGAGGAGGGCAATGAGCAGTTCTTC. As protein: CASSFEEGNEQFF. The rearrangement links TRBV5-1 to TRBJ2-1; a possible D gene is TRBD2 (6 bases). The CDR3 loop spans 13 amino acids. Germline CDR1 is SGHRS and CDR2 is YFSETQ. The V end was cut by 2 bases, the J end by 6 bases, with 9 bases between.

The chain uses TRBV28 and TRBJ2-3, with TRBD1 matching 7 bases. Germline trimming cut 3 bases from V and 3 bases from J; bases unmatched to any gene: 6. In germline, CDR1 is MDHEN, CDR2 SYDVKM. The CDR3 length is 15 residues. CDR3 loop: CASSFRTGGTDTQYF. The CDR3 nucleotides are TGTGCCAGCAGTTTCCGGACAGGAGGAACAGATACGCAGTATTTT.

The chain carries TRBV29-1 and TRBJ1-1; 10 nucleotides line up with TRBD1. Germline loops: CDR1 SQVTM, CDR2 ANQGSEA. The CDR3 sequence is 14 residues long. V shed 8 bases and J 0 bases; nucleotides not matched to a gene: 6. The CDR3 nucleotides are TGCAGCTCTCGACAGGGGGCTATGAACACTGAAGCTTTCTTT. This encodes CSSRQGAMNTEAFF. Filled out from reference TRBV29-1 and TRBJ1-1, the complete variable domain reads SAVISQKPSRDICQRGTSLTIQCQVDSQVTMMFWYRQQPGQSLTLIATANQGSEATYESGFVIDKFPISRPNLTFSTLTVSNMSPEDSSIYLCSSRQGAMNTEAFFGQGTRLTVV.

CDR3 sequence (DNA): TGTGCCAGCAGTGAGGGGAACACTGAAGCTTTCTTT. This encodes CASSEGNTEAFF. The V call is TRBV2, the J call TRBJ1-1; D is unclear. CDR1 is SNHLY, CDR2 FYNNEI, per germline. V was pared by 3 bases and J by 1 base, with 3 bases between. CDR3 length: 12 residues.

This clonotype occurred many times. The chain carries TRBV10-3 and TRBJ1-2; a possible D gene is TRBD1 (6 bases). The length of the CDR3 is 11 residues. Trimming removed 4 bases at V and 6 bases at J, with 6 bases between. Per the germline V gene, CDR1 is ENHRY and CDR2 is SYGVKD. CDR3 coding DNA: TGTGCCATCAGTGCAGGGGATGGCTACACCTTC. Its protein is CAISAGDGYTF.

This chain joins TRBV6-1 and TRBJ2-3, with 11 positions matching TRBD2. The junction had 5 bases not matched to a gene; V was cut back by 4 bases and J by 2 bases. The CDR3 is 16 amino acids. The germline V gene has CDR1 MNHNS and CDR2 SASEGT. Here the CDR3 reads CASSVASGGTTDTQYF. CDR3 bases: TGTGCCAGCAGTGTTGCTAGCGGGGGGACCACAGATACGCAGTATTTT.

There are a few counts of this clonotype. The chain couples TRBV5-1 to TRBJ2-5, with no clear D. CDR3 length equals 15 residues. The V end lost 1 base, the J end lost 1 base, and 11 bases lay between the germline ends. CDR1 and CDR2 (germline): SGHRS, YFSETQ. DNA of the CDR3: TGCGCCAGCAGCTTGTTAATAGGGTCCCAAGAGACCCAGTACTTC. Translating it yields CASSLLIGSQETQYF. Together with reference TRBV5-1 and TRBJ2-5, the CDR3 gives the full variable domain: KAGVTQTPRYLIKTRGQQVTLSCSPISGHRSVSWYQQTPGQGLQFLFEYFSETQRNKGNFPGRFSGRQFSNSRSEMNVSTLELGDSALYLCASSLLIGSQETQYFGPGTRLLVL.

This clonotype was picked up a small number of times. A read error may account for a junction end that differs from germline. CDR3 residues: CAISASTGRVF. Written as DNA, the CDR3 is TGTGCCATTTCCGCTAGTACAGGGAGAGTATTT. V usage is TRBV28 and J usage is TRBJ1-1; maybe TRBD1 (6 bases). The CDR3 consists of 11 residues. From germline, CDR1 is MDHEN and CDR2 SYDVKM.

There are many counts of this clonotype. The rearrangement joins TRBV7-2 to TRBJ2-1, with 10 positions matching TRBD1. The CDR3 is 14 amino acids. Germline trimming cut 8 bases from V and 3 bases from J; bases unmatched to any gene: 4. The germline CDR1 and CDR2 sequences are SGHTA and FQGNSA. The CDR3 loop is CASRRDRGYNEQFF. CDR3 coding DNA: TGTGCCAGCCGTCGGGACAGGGGCTACAATGAGCAGTTCTTC.

The V gene is TRBV4-3, the J gene TRBJ2-2; D gene uncertain. Germline V gives CDR1 LGHNA, CDR2 YSLEER. The CDR3 is 16 residues long. V shed 0 bases and J shed 1 base, with 9 bases lying between them. The CDR3 is CASSQEPPGNTGELFF. CDR3 coding DNA: TGCGCCAGCAGCCAAGAGCCCCCGGGGAACACCGGGGAGCTGTTTTTT.

This clonotype was recorded a few times. The V call is TRBV29-1, the J call TRBJ2-3; TRBD1 or TRBD2 may be the D gene (5 bases each). From germline, CDR1 is SQVTM and CDR2 ANQGSEA. Between the trimmed V and J ends, which lost 3 bases and 10 bases, there was a span of 11 bases. This CDR3 region has 11 residues. DNA of the CDR3: TGCAGCGTTGAGGGGGATGTTCCGCAGTATTTT. Amino acids: CSVEGDVPQYF.